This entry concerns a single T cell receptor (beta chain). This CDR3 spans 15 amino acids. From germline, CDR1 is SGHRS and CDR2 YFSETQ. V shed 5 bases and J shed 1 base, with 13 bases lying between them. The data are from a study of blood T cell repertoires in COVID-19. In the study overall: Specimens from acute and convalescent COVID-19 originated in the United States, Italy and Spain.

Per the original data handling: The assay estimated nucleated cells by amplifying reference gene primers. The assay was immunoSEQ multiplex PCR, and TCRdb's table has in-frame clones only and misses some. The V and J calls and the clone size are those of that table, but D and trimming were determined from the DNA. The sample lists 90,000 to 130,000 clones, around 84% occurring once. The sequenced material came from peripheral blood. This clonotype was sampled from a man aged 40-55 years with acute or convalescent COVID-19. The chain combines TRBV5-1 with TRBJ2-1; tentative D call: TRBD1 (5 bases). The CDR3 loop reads CASRQDLWSYNEQFF. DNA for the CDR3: TGCGCCAGCAGACAGGACCTATGGTCCTACAATGAGCAGTTCTTC. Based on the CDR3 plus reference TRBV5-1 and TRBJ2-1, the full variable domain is KAGVTQTPRYLIKTRGQQVTLSCSPISGHRSVSWYQQTPGQGLQFLFEYFSETQRNKGNFPGRFSGRQFSNSRSEMNVSTLELGDSALYLCASRQDLWSYNEQFFGPGTRLTVL.